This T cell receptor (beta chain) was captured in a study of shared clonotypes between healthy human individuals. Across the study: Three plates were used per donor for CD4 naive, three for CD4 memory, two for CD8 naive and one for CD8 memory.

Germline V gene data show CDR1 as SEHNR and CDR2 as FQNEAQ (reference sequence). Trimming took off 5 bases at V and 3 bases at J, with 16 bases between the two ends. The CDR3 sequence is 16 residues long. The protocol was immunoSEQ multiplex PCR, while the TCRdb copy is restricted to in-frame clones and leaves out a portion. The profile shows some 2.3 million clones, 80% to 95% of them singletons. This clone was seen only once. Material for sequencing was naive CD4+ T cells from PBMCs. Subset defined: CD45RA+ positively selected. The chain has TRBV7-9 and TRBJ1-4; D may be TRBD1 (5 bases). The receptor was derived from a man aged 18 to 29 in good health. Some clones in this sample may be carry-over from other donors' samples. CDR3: CASSTLGEGANEKLFF. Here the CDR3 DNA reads TGTGCCAGCAGCACTTTGGGGGAGGGAGCTAATGAAAAACTGTTTTTT.